What follows describes a single T cell receptor (beta chain). This sample was included in a study of blood T cell repertoires in COVID-19. Germline V gives CDR1 LNHNV, CDR2 YYDKDF (reference sequence). CDR3 length: 15 residues. J was trimmed by 1 base and V by 6 bases; bases with no gene match: 4. In the original processing: Estimation of nucleated cell counts relied on the amplification of reference gene primers. Using immunoSEQ multiplex PCR, the repertoire was profiled, and TCRdb retains in-frame clones only, with some absent. V and J calls plus clone size are reproduced from that table; the DNA served to infer D and trimming. This sample has 140,000 or so clones, with 75% to 90% found just once.

The chain combines TRBV15 with TRBJ1-3; 9 bases line up with TRBD1. Sequencing used peripheral blood. The TCR comes from a man between 60 and 75 years old with active or convalescent COVID-19. The DNA of the CDR3 is TGTGCCACCAGGACAGGGGGAACTTCTGGAAACACCATATATTTT. The encoded protein is CATRTGGTSGNTIYF.